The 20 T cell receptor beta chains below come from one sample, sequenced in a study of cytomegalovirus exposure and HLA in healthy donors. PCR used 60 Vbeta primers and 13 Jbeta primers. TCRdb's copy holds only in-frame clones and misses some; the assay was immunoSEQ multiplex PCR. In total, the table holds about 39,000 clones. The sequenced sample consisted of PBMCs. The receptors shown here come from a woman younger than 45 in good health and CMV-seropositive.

DNA of the CDR3: TGCGCCAGCAAGTTAGGGCGGGGGCTAAACACAGATACGCAGTATTTT. Translated: CASKLGRGLNTDTQYF. The chain couples TRBV5-1 to TRBJ2-3; TRBD2 is a possible D gene (7 bases). Germline CDR1 SGHRS, CDR2 YFSETQ. V dropped 6 bases and J dropped 2 bases, with 19 bases sitting between them. CDR3 length: 16 residues.

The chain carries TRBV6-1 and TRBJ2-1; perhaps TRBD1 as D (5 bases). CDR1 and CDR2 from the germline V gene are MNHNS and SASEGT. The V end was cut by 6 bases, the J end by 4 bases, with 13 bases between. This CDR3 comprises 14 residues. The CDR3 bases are TGTGCCAGCAGATGGACACCGTTATACAATGAGCAGTTCTTC. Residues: CASRWTPLYNEQFF.

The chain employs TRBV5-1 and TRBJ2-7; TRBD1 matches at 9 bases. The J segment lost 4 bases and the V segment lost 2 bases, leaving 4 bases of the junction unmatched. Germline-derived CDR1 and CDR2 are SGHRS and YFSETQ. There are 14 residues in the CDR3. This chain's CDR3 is CASSFMGQGYEQYF. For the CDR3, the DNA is TGCGCCAGCAGCTTCATGGGACAGGGTTACGAGCAGTACTTC.

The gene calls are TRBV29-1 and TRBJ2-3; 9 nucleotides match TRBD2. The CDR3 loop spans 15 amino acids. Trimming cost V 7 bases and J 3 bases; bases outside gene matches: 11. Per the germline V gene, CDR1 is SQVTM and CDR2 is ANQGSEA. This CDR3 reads CSAPPAGGATDTQYF. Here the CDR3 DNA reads TGCAGCGCTCCTCCGGCGGGGGGGGCGACAGATACGCAGTATTTT.

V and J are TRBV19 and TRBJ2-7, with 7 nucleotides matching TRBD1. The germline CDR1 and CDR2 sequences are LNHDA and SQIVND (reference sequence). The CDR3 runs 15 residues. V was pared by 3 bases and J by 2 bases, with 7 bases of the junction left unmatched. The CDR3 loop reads CASSIGAGGTYEQYF. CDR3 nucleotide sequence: TGTGCCAGTAGTATCGGGGCAGGGGGAACCTACGAGCAGTACTTC.

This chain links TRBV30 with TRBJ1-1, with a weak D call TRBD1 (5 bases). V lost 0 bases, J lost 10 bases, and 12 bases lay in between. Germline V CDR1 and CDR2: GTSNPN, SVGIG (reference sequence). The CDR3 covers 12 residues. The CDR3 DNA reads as TGTGCCTGGAGTGTCGCCAGGGTACGAGCTTTCTTT. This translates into CAWSVARVRAFF.

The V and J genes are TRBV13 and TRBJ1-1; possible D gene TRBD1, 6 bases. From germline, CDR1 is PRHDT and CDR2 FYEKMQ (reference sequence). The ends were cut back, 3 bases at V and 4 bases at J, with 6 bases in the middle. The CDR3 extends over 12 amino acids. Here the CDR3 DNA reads TGTGCCAGCAGCTTGACAGGCACTGAAGCTTTCTTT. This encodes CASSLTGTEAFF.

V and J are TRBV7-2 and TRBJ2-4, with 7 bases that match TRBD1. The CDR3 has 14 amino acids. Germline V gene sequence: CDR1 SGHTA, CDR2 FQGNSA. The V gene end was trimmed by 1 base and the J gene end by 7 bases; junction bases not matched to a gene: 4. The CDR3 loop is CASSLGQGGNIQYF. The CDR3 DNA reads TGTGCCAGCAGCTTAGGACAGGGCGGGAACATTCAGTACTTC.

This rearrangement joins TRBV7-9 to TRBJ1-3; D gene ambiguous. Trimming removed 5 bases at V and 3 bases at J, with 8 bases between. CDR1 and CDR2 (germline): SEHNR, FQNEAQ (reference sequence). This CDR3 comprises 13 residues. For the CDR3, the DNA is TGTGCCAGCAGCCACCCCGGTGGAAACACCATATATTTT. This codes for CASSHPGGNTIYF.

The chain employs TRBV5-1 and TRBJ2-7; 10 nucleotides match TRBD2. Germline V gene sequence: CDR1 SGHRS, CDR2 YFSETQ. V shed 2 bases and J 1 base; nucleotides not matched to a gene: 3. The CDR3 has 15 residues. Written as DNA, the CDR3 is TGCGCCAGCAGCTTCGGAGCGGGGGGGTCCTACGAGCAGTACTTC. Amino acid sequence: CASSFGAGGSYEQYF.

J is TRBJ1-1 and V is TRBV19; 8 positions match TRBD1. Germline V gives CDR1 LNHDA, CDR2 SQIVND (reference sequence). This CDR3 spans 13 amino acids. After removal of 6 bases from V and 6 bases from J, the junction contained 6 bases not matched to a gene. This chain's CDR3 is CASRVPGGSEAFF. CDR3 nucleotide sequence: TGTGCCAGTAGAGTCCCAGGGGGCTCTGAAGCTTTCTTT.

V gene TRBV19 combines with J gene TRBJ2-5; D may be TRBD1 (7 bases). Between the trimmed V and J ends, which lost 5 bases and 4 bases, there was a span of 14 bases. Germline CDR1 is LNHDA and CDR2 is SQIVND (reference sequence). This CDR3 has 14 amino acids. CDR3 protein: CASSSGDSRETQYF. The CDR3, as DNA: TGTGCCAGTAGTTCGGGGGACAGTCGAGAGACCCAGTACTTC.

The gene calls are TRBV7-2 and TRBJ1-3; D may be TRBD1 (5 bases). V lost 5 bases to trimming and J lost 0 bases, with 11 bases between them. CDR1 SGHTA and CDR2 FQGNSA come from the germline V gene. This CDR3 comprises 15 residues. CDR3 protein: CASSIVTDSGNTIYF. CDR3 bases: TGTGCCAGCAGCATAGTGACAGACTCTGGAAACACCATATATTTT.

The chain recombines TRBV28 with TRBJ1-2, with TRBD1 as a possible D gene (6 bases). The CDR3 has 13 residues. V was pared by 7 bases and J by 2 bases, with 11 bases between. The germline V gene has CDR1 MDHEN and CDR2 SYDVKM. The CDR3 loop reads CASTPRGNYGYTF. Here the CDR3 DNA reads TGTGCCAGCACGCCTAGGGGGAACTATGGCTACACCTTC.

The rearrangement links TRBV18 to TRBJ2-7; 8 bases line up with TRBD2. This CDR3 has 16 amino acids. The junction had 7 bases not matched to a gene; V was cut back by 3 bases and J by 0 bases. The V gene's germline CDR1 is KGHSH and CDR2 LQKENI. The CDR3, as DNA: TGTGCCAGCTCACCGCCCGGCGGGGGGCCCTCCTACGAGCAGTACTTC. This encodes CASSPPGGGPSYEQYF.

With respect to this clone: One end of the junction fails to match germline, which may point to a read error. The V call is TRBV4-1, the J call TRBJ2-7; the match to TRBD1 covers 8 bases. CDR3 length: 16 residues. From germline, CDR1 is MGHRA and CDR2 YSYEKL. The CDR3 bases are TGCGCCAGCAGCCAAGAAGGTACCGGGACAGGTTTATTTTTGAACTTC. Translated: CASSQEGTGTGLFLNF.

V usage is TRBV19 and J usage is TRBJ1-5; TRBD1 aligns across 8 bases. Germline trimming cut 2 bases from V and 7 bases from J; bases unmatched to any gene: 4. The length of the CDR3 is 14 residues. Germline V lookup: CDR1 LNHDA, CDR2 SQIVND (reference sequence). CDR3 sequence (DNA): TGTGCCAGTAGTATATCAGGGGGCGTGCAGCCCCAGCATTTT. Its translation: CASSISGGVQPQHF. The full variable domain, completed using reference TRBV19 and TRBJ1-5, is DGGITQSPKYLFRKEGQNVTLSCEQNLNHDAMYWYRQDPGQGLRLIYYSQIVNDFQKGDIAEGYSVSREKKESFPLTVTSAQKNPTAFYLCASSISGGVQPQHFGDGTRLSIL.

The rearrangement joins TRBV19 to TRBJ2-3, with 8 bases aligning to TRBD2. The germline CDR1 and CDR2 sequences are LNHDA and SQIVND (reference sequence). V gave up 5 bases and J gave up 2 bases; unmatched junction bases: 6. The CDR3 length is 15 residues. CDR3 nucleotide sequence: TGTGCCAGTAGTGTTACTAGCGGCTCCACAGATACGCAGTATTTT. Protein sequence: CASSVTSGSTDTQYF.

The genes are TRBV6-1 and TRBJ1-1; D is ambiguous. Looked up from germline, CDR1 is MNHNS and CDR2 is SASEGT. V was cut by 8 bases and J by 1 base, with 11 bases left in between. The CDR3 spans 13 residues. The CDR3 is CASRGQPNTEAFF. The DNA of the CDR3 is TGTGCCAGCCGCGGCCAGCCGAACACTGAAGCTTTCTTT.

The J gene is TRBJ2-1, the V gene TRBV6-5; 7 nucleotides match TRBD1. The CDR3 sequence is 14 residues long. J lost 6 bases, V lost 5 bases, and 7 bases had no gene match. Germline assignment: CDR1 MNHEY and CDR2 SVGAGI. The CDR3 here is CASSDPQGSNEQFF. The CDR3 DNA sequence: TGTGCCAGCAGTGACCCACAGGGGAGCAATGAGCAGTTCTTC.